Listed here are 3 T cell receptor beta chains from one sample, sequenced in a study of blood T cell repertoires in COVID-19. The protocol was immunoSEQ multiplex PCR, while the TCRdb copy is restricted to in-frame clones and leaves out a portion. This table has some 390,000 clones, 80% to 90% appearing once. Sequences were obtained from peripheral blood. The receptors derive from a woman aged 60-75 years with COVID-19, enrolled during active disease.

The V gene is TRBV6-5, the J gene TRBJ1-3; D gene unclear. The CDR3 sequence is 13 residues long. Trimming removed 2 bases from V and 6 bases from J, with 8 bases in between. CDR1 is MNHEY, CDR2 SVGAGI, per germline. The CDR3 sequence: CASSYSAENTIYF. In nucleotides, the CDR3 is TGTGCCAGCAGTTACAGCGCGGAAAACACCATATATTTT.

This clone was detected once. The chain couples TRBV7-9 to TRBJ2-7; D is uncertain. V shed 1 base and J shed 0 bases, with 13 bases lying between them. The CDR3 runs to 16 residues. Germline values: CDR1 SEHNR, CDR2 FQNEAQ (reference sequence). The CDR3 region has the DNA TGTGCCAGCAGCTTAGTGGGCCCAACCCGCTCCTACGAGCAGTACTTC. Protein: CASSLVGPTRSYEQYF.

CDR3 loop: CASSLGLAVGELFF. The DNA of the CDR3 is TGTGCCAGCAGCCTCGGACTAGCGGTCGGGGAGCTGTTTTTT. The V gene is TRBV11-2, the J gene TRBJ2-2; 10 nucleotides match TRBD2. J lost 7 bases, V lost 5 bases, and 4 bases had no gene match. The CDR3 runs 14 residues. Germline loops: CDR1 SGHAT, CDR2 FQNNGV.